The following is a T cell receptor beta chain sequence with its context. Libraries were prepared by immunoSEQ multiplex PCR; TCRdb keeps only in-frame clonotypes and omits some of them. In the table there are roughly 230,000 clones, roughly 80% of which are singletons. The V gene end was trimmed by 4 bases and the J gene end by 1 base; junction bases not matched to a gene: 5. CDR3 length: 15 amino acids. Looked up from germline, CDR1 is LGHDT and CDR2 is YNNKEL (reference sequence). The sample originates from a study of blood T cell repertoires in COVID-19. About the study: The cDNA or gDNA used as material had been derived from T cells, B-cell-depleted T cells, or PBMCs.

The chain uses TRBV3-1 (or the pseudogene TRBV3-2) and TRBJ1-1; 8 positions match TRBD1. This TCR was recovered from a man over 45 with active or convalescent COVID-19. The sequencing sample was made of peripheral blood. CDR3 nucleotides: TGTGCCAGCAGCCCCTTTCAGGGGGCGAACACTGAAGCTTTCTTT. It yields the protein CASSPFQGANTEAFF.